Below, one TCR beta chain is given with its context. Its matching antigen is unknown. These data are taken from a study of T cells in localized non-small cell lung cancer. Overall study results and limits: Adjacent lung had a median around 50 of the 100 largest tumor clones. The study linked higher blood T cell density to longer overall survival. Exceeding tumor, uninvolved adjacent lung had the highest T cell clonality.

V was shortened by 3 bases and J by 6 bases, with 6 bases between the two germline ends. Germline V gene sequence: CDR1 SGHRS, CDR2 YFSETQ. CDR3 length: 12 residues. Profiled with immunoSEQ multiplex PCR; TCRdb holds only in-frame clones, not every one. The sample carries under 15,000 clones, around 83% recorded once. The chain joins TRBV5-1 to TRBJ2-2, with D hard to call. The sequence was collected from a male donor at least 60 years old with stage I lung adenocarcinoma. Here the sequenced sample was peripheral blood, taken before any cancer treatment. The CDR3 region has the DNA TGCGCCAGCAGCTACCCACCCGGGGAGCTGTTTTTT. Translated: CASSYPPGELFF.